Following are 22 T cell receptor beta chains from one sample sequenced in a study of blood T cells in healthy people across ages. The authors ran a second PCR of about 6 to 11 cycles using a sample-barcoded 5' primer and a J-beta primer mix. TCRdb passed the 5' RACE reads through MiXCR, listing each CDR3 protein once. The table includes approximately 800,000 distinct CDR3 sequences, roughly 53% detected once. Specimen: blood. The receptors were gathered from a man of 80 years or more in good health.

The CDR3 DNA is TGTGCCAGCAGTCGAGGAGGACTAGCGGGGGGGAAACCCTACGAGCAGTACTTC. It yields the protein CASSRGGLAGGKPYEQYF. This chain uses TRBV6-1 with TRBJ2-5; TRBD2 agrees at 15 bases. The DNA end is more similar to TRBJ2-7, so the J call may be wrong. Looked up from germline, CDR1 is MNHNS and CDR2 is SASEGT. The length of the CDR3 is 18 residues.

The chain couples TRBV9 to TRBJ2-1; D ambiguous. The germline CDR1 and CDR2 sequences are SGDLS and YYNGEE. Trimming shortened V by 2 bases and J by 9 bases, and 12 bases separated the two germline ends. The CDR3 is made up of 13 amino acids. The CDR3 reads CASSVRQDGEQFF. CDR3 coding DNA: TGTGCCAGCAGCGTCAGGCAGGACGGTGAGCAGTTCTTC. The full variable domain, completed using reference TRBV9 and TRBJ2-1, is DSGVTQTPKHLITATGQRVTLRCSPRSGDLSVYWYQQSLDQGLQFLIQYYNGEERAKGNILERFSAQQFPDLHSELNLSSLELGDSALYFCASSVRQDGEQFFGPGTRLTVL.

The chain has TRBV6-2 or TRBV6-3 and TRBJ1-2; no definite D call. The CDR3 has 15 amino acids. In germline, CDR1 is MNHEY, CDR2 SVGEGT. Deletions cut 5 bases from V and 8 bases from J, with 21 bases between. The CDR3 loop reads CASSNGDTSAGGYTF. CDR3 in DNA: TGTGCCAGCAGTAATGGTGACACGAGTGCCGGAGGCTACACCTTC.

The chain recombines TRBV27 with TRBJ2-7; the D gene is possibly TRBD1 (5 bases). Germline-derived CDR1 and CDR2 are MNHEY and SMNVEV (reference sequence). CDR3 size: 15 residues. The V gene lost 4 bases and the J gene lost 0 bases, with 13 bases spanning the gap. Here the CDR3 DNA reads TGTGCCAGCAGTTATCAGGCCGACAGCTCCTACGAGCAGTACTTC. Protein sequence: CASSYQADSSYEQYF.

This chain connects TRBV24-1 to TRBJ2-5, with TRBD2 matching over 8 bases. After removal of 3 bases from V and 11 bases from J, the junction contained 7 bases not matched to a gene. CDR1 is KGHDR and CDR2 is SFDVKD in the germline V gene. The CDR3 is made up of 13 amino acids. In DNA form, the CDR3 reads TGTGCCACCAGTGATCCTTCAGCGGGAGAGCAGTACTTC. It specifies CATSDPSAGEQYF.

This chain joins TRBV7-8 and TRBJ2-1, with D maybe TRBD2 (6 bases). The CDR3 has 16 amino acids. Deletions cut 0 bases from V and 10 bases from J, with 19 bases between. The germline gives CDR1 SGHVS, CDR2 FQNEAQ. The CDR3 region is CASSLAGGAAPPEQFF. CDR3 DNA sequence: TGTGCCAGCAGCTTAGCGGGGGGAGCGGCCCCCCCGGAGCAGTTCTTC.

This clonotype was seen a few times. V usage is TRBV12-3 or TRBV12-4 and J usage is TRBJ1-2; TRBD1 matches at 7 bases. The junction had 12 bases not matched to a gene; V was cut back by 2 bases and J by 3 bases. This CDR3 region has 17 residues. CDR3 DNA sequence: TGTGCCAGCAGTTTAAGGGGGCAGGGGCCCCCTCACTATGGCTACACCTTC. As protein: CASSLRGQGPPHYGYTF.

The chain couples TRBV11-1 to TRBJ1-6; D uncertain. Germline CDR1 reads SGHAT; CDR2 reads FQDESV (reference sequence). Trimming removed 6 bases from V and 4 bases from J, with 7 bases in between. This CDR3 is 13 amino acids long. CDR3 residues: CASSAGYNSPLHF. CDR3 bases: TGTGCCAGCAGTGCAGGATATAATTCACCCCTCCACTTT. The variable domain in full, completed from reference TRBV11-1 and TRBJ1-6, reads EAEVAQSPRYKITEKSQAVAFWCDPISGHATLYWYRQILGQGPELLVQFQDESVVDDSQLPKDRFSAERLKGVDSTLKIQPAELGDSAMYLCASSAGYNSPLHFGNGTRLTVT.

V gene TRBV10-3 combines with J gene TRBJ2-1; D unresolved. CDR1 ENHRY and CDR2 SYGVKD come from the germline V gene. Trimming stripped 0 bases from V and 9 bases from J, with 9 bases between. The CDR3 has 13 amino acids. CDR3 amino acids: CAISESRFGEQFF. CDR3 bases: TGTGCCATCAGTGAGTCGAGGTTCGGTGAGCAGTTCTTC.

The chain has TRBV9 and TRBJ2-1, with a weak D call TRBD2 (6 bases). This CDR3 region has 15 residues. Trimming took off 2 bases at V and 4 bases at J, with 13 bases between the two ends. Germline CDR1 and CDR2: SGDLS and YYNGEE. The DNA for the CDR3 is TGTGCCAGCAGCGTGGAGGGAGAGACATACAATGAGCAGTTCTTC. Translated, it gives CASSVEGETYNEQFF.

The chain uses TRBV10-3 and TRBJ2-1, with TRBD2 identical over 8 bases. The junction had 11 bases not matched to a gene; V was cut back by 8 bases and J by 8 bases. Germline assignment: CDR1 ENHRY and CDR2 SYGVKD. This CDR3 contains 14 residues. CDR3 sequence reads: CAIREDAGGDEQFF. Written as DNA, the CDR3 is TGTGCCATCCGGGAGGACGCCGGGGGGGATGAGCAGTTCTTC.

The V and J genes are TRBV6-6 and TRBJ2-5, with TRBD1 as a possible D gene (7 bases). Matching the DNA end better, TRBJ2-7 makes the J call doubtful. This CDR3 contains 13 residues. Germline assignment: CDR1 MNHNY and CDR2 SVGAGI (reference sequence). CDR3 sequence (DNA): TGTGCCAGCAGTTACAGCCAGGGGGGCGAGCAGTACTTC. It specifies CASSYSQGGEQYF.

The chain joins TRBV28 to TRBJ2-7, with D perhaps given as TRBD1 or TRBD2 (5 bases each). The CDR3 is made up of 15 amino acids. The V end was cut by 7 bases, the J end by 7 bases, with 23 bases between. Germline V gives CDR1 MDHEN, CDR2 SYDVKM. In DNA form, the CDR3 reads TGTGCCAGCAATTCGAGAGGGGCTCGAAACAATGAGCAGTACTTC. Translation: CASNSRGARNNEQYF.

The rearrangement joins TRBV6-5 to TRBJ1-4, with D maybe TRBD1 (6 bases). With 6 bases removed from V and 8 bases from J, the gap between germline ends came to 16 bases. Germline CDR1 and CDR2: MNHEY and SVGAGI. The CDR3 length is 14 residues. The CDR3 nucleotides read TGTGCCAGCAGACCCCAGGGGCGCGGGGAAAAACTGTTTTTT. This gives the protein CASRPQGRGEKLFF.

This clonotype was found once. The chain joins TRBV6-1 to TRBJ1-5; TRBD1 is a possible D gene (5 bases). This CDR3 region has 15 residues. In germline, CDR1 is MNHNS, CDR2 SASEGT. Trimming removed 6 bases from V and 7 bases from J, with 19 bases in between. CDR3 sequence: CASSPQEGRFQPQHF. The DNA of the CDR3 is TGTGCCAGCAGCCCTCAAGAGGGGCGATTCCAGCCCCAGCATTTT.

V usage is TRBV7-9 and J usage is TRBJ2-3; no firm D call. V lost 5 bases, J lost 2 bases, and 14 bases lay in between. CDR1 is SEHNR and CDR2 is FQNEAQ in the germline V gene (reference sequence). The CDR3 loop spans 15 amino acids. The CDR3 nucleotides are TGTGCCAGCAGCCAAGGCCTGCCGGCCACAGATACGCAGTATTTT. Protein product: CASSQGLPATDTQYF.

A few counts support this clonotype. The rearrangement links TRBV6-1 to TRBJ2-1; D gene unclear. The length of the CDR3 is 11 residues. The ends were cut back, 4 bases at V and 6 bases at J, with 4 bases in the middle. CDR1 and CDR2 from the germline V gene are MNHNS and SASEGT. CDR3 nucleotide sequence: TGTGCCAGCAGTGTCATCAATGAGCAGTTCTTC. Its protein is CASSVINEQFF.

Written as DNA, the CDR3 is TGTGCCAGCCGTCAACCGGGCACCTCCTACGAGCAGTACTTC. This codes for CASRQPGTSYEQYF. The J gene is TRBJ2-7, the V gene TRBV18, with D unclear. CDR1 and CDR2 from the germline V gene are KGHSH and LQKENI. Trimming stripped 8 bases from V and 0 bases from J, with 14 bases between. CDR3 length equals 14 residues.

This clonotype was counted a few times. The rearrangement joins TRBV5-1 to TRBJ2-4; TRBD1 is a possible D gene (6 bases). The CDR3 consists of 15 residues. The V and J ends lost 0 bases and 13 bases respectively, with 20 bases between them. Germline CDR1 SGHRS, CDR2 YFSETQ. This CDR3 reads CASSLAGHWLGEQYF. CDR3 coding DNA: TGCGCCAGCAGCTTGGCGGGACACTGGTTAGGGGAGCAGTACTTC.

The CDR3 sequence is CASGENMFYGYTF. CDR3 in DNA: TGTGCCAGCGGCGAGAATATGTTCTATGGCTACACCTTC. V and J are TRBV6-1 and TRBJ1-2; no clear D. The CDR3 sequence is 13 residues long. With 8 bases removed from V and 4 bases from J, the gap between germline ends came to 14 bases. CDR1 is MNHNS and CDR2 is SASEGT in the germline V gene.

This chain connects TRBV29-1 to TRBJ2-7, with 7 bases fitting TRBD1. V trimming: 8 bases; J trimming: 2 bases; junction bases outside the gene matches: 6. The germline gives CDR1 SQVTM, CDR2 ANQGSEA. The CDR3 sequence is 12 residues long. This CDR3 is CSFRTGTYEQYF. Here the CDR3 DNA reads TGCAGCTTTAGGACAGGTACCTACGAGCAGTACTTC.

The rearrangement uses TRBV20-1 and TRBJ1-4, with 9 nucleotides matching TRBD1. The CDR3 contains 14 residues. After removal of 6 bases from V and 10 bases from J, the junction contained 12 bases not matched to a gene. CDR1 and CDR2 from the germline V gene are DFQATT and SNEGSKA (reference sequence). The CDR3 here is CSAQSTQGAVKLFF. CDR3 coding DNA: TGCAGTGCCCAGTCAACACAGGGGGCGGTAAAACTGTTTTTT.